A selection of T cell receptor beta chains follows, all from one sample in a study of breast tumors, draining lymph nodes, adjacent tissues. Each CDR3 protein is one row after TCRdb ran MiXCR on the multiplex PCR reads. The data hold 66,000 or so distinct CDR3 sequences, with roughly 44% observed a single time. Sequences were obtained from breast tumor tissue. The source of these receptors is a female donor with breast cancer. Some clones in this sample may be carry-over from other donors' samples. Both conserved end residues are part of each CDR3. A D gene is named only where the DNA matches it firmly. Clone size appears in some rows only: once, few, many, or a class for an expanded clone.

j_gene,v_gene,d_gene,abundance,CDR3nt,CDR3aa
TRBJ1-6,TRBV19,TRBD1,-,TGTGCCAGTAGTATAAGGGACAGCTCCTATAATTCACCCCTCCACTTT,CASSIRDSSYNSPLHF
TRBJ1-5,TRBV4-2,-,-,TGTGCCAGCAGCCAAGAGTTTGGGGGTTACTACGAGCATTTT,CASSQEFGGYYEHF
TRBJ2-3,TRBV12-3/TRBV12-4,TRBD1,-,TGTGCCAGCAGAACAGGGGAGATTGGCTACAATGAGCAGTATTTT,CASRTGEIGYNEQYF
TRBJ2-3,TRBV6-2/TRBV6-3,-,many,TGTGCCAGCAGTTGGGGGGATACGCAGTATTTT,CASSWGDTQYF
TRBJ2-3,TRBV27,TRBD2,few,TGTGCCAGCAGTATACGGACTAGCAGTTACACAGATACGCAGTATTTT,CASSIRTSSYTDTQYF
TRBJ2-7,TRBV12-3/TRBV12-4,-,many,TGTGCCAGCAGTTCGCAGGGTCGAGGGAACGAGCAGTACTTC,CASSSQGRGNEQYF
TRBJ2-3,TRBV10-3,-,many,TGTGCCATCAGCGGCCCCATAGGCGGGGATACCCGGGATACGCAGTATTTT,CAISGPIGGDTRDTQYF
TRBJ2-5,TRBV9,-,-,TGTGCCAGCAGCGTAGTCAGGGAGACCCAGTACTTC,CASSVVRETQYF
TRBJ2-7,TRBV12-3/TRBV12-4,TRBD1,-,TGTGCCAGCAGCCCTGCCGGGACAGGGGACGAGCAGTACTTC,CASSPAGTGDEQYF
TRBJ1-6,TRBV7-8,TRBD1,many,TGTGCCAGCAGCTTAGTGCAGGGGGGCTATAATTCACCCCTCCACTTT,CASSLVQGGYNSPLHF
TRBJ1-6,TRBV11-3,-,many,TGTGCCAGCAGCTTTGAGGGGGACTCACCCCTCCACTTT,CASSFEGDSPLHF
TRBJ1-2,TRBV10-3,TRBD1,many,TGTGCCATCAGTGATAGGACAGGGACTTTTGGCTACACCTTC,CAISDRTGTFGYTF
TRBJ1-6,TRBV5-1,-,many,TGCGCCAGCAGCTTGACAGGGAACAGGAATTCACCCCTCCACTTT,CASSLTGNRNSPLHF
TRBJ2-2,TRBV11-1,-,many,TGTGCCAGCAGCTCCTGGGGGCGCACCGGGGAGCTGTTTTTT,CASSSWGRTGELFF
TRBJ1-6,TRBV20-1,-,many,TGCAGTGCTAGAGATCGGATAAGCTCCTATAATTCACCCCTCCACTTT,CSARDRISSYNSPLHF
TRBJ1-5,TRBV5-5,-,many,TGTGCCAGCAGCGGGGGACACCCGGGGAGGAGCAATCAGCCCCAGCATTTT,CASSGGHPGRSNQPQHF
TRBJ1-2,TRBV14,TRBD1,few,TGTGCCAGCATCGGACAGGGCCTACCTAACTATGGCTACACCTTC,CASIGQGLPNYGYTF
TRBJ2-7,TRBV2,TRBD1,many,TGTGCCAGCAGTCAGACAGGGGGGGTCTACGAGCAGTACTTC,CASSQTGGVYEQYF
TRBJ2-5,TRBV5-1,-,-,TGCGCCAGCAGTCTACAGCTCGGGGAGACCCAGTACTTC,CASSLQLGETQYF
TRBJ2-5,TRBV6-6,TRBD2,many,TGTGCCAGCAGTTACGAACTAGCGGGACTCCTCATACAAGAGACCCAGTACTTC,CASSYELAGLLIQETQYF
TRBJ2-6,TRBV12-3/TRBV12-4,TRBD1,-,TGTGCCAGCTCTGCGACAGGGGGCTCTGGGGCCAACGTCCTGACTTTC,CASSATGGSGANVLTF
TRBJ2-3,TRBV6-2/TRBV6-3,-,many,TGTGCCAGCACTCCTAATGGCGGTACGCAGTATTTT,CASTPNGGTQYF
TRBJ2-3,TRBV30,-,many,TGTGCCTGGAGTACCTCCACAGATACGCAGTATTTT,CAWSTSTDTQYF
TRBJ2-3,TRBV9,TRBD1,many,TGTGCCAGCAGCCGGGGACAGCCGAAAGATACGCAGTATTTT,CASSRGQPKDTQYF
TRBJ2-3,TRBV6-5,TRBD2,many,TGTGCCAGCAGTAACTCGGGACTAGGCACAGATACGCAGTATTTT,CASSNSGLGTDTQYF
TRBJ1-1,TRBV12-3/TRBV12-4,-,-,TGTGCCAGCAGTTTTTCGGGGTATGGCACTGAAGCTTTCTTT,CASSFSGYGTEAFF
TRBJ2-7,TRBV7-2,TRBD2,-,TGTGCCAGCAGCTTAGTAGCGGGAGGGCCCCACGAGCAGTACTTC,CASSLVAGGPHEQYF
TRBJ2-1,TRBV12-3/TRBV12-4,TRBD2,many,TGTGCCAGCAGTTTCGTGGGACTAGCGGGGGGAGTCTTCTACAATGAGCAGTTCTTC,CASSFVGLAGGVFYNEQFF
TRBJ1-6,TRBV5-1,-,few,TGCGCCAGCAGCTTGGACTTCTATAATTCCCCCCTCCACTTT,CASSLDFYNSPLHF
TRBJ2-2,TRBV6-6,-,many,TGTGCCAGCAGTCACTCGAGGGCAGCGAACACCGGGGAGCTGTTTTTT,CASSHSRAANTGELFF
TRBJ2-7,TRBV7-3,TRBD1,many,TGTGCCAGCAGCCTGGGGGACAGGGTAGGCGAGCAGTACTTC,CASSLGDRVGEQYF
TRBJ1-5,TRBV7-2,TRBD1,once,TGTGCCAGCAGCTTAGTGCTATCTCAGGGGGGCCAGCCCCAGCATTTT,CASSLVLSQGGQPQHF
TRBJ2-2,TRBV6-4,-,-,TGTGCCAGCAGACTGGGCCCAAGGGGGGAGCTGTTTTTT,CASRLGPRGELFF
TRBJ1-4,TRBV7-9,-,-,TGTGCCAGCAGCTTACTGGGGGGAAAAGAAACTAATGAAAAACTGTTTTTT,CASSLLGGKETNEKLFF
TRBJ2-1,TRBV20-1,TRBD2,many,TGCAGTGCTAGAGAGGGGGTAGCGGGAGCAGAGCAGTTCTTC,CSAREGVAGAEQFF
TRBJ2-5,TRBV7-8,TRBD1,-,TGTGCCAGCAGTCCCCGCGGCGGGACAGGGGTTCAAGAGACCCAGTACTTC,CASSPRGGTGVQETQYF
TRBJ1-4,TRBV28,TRBD1,-,TGTGCCAGCACAGAGGGACAGACTAATGAAAAACTGTTTTTT,CASTEGQTNEKLFF
TRBJ1-3,TRBV20-1,TRBD1,-,TGCAGTGCTAGAGAACAGGGGTGGGGCTACACCATATATTTT,CSAREQGWGYTIYF
TRBJ1-3,TRBV3-1,-,-,TGTGCCAGCAGCCATGCGGGGGGGAACACCATATATTTT,CASSHAGGNTIYF